Following are 17 T cell receptor beta chains from one sample sequenced in a study of T-cell memory formation after mild COVID-19. From the 5' RACE reads, TCRdb called clonotypes with MiXCR, one entry per CDR3 protein. The profile shows approximately 250,000 distinct CDR3 sequences, around 15% of them singletons. The sequenced sample was PBMCs or a T cell subset sorted from them (not recorded which). These receptors were obtained from a man between 18 and 35 years old who had mild COVID-19 (a few samples of this study predate the infection). Cell type and time point are not known.

This clonotype was seen more than once but under ten times. The chain carries TRBV5-1 and TRBJ2-5; TRBD2 matches 8 bases. Per the germline V gene, CDR1 is SGHRS and CDR2 is YFSETQ. CDR3 size: 16 residues. Trimming cost V 0 bases and J 5 bases; bases outside gene matches: 9. CDR3 amino acids: CASSLGPSGGGETQYF. DNA for the CDR3: TGCGCCAGCAGCTTGGGCCCCAGCGGGGGTGGGGAGACCCAGTACTTC.

This clonotype was observed a few times. The chain has TRBV4-3 and TRBJ1-1; D gene uncertain. The CDR3 totals 14 residues. The germline V and J ends were trimmed by 7 bases and 3 bases, with 15 bases remaining between them. Germline V CDR1 and CDR2: LGHNA, YSLEER. The chain's CDR3 is CASTPRAGDTEAFF. The DNA for the CDR3 is TGCGCCAGCACGCCTCGGGCTGGGGACACTGAAGCTTTCTTT.

V is TRBV5-1 and J is TRBJ1-3, with D uncertain. CDR3 size: 15 residues. V shed 3 bases and J shed 8 bases, with 18 bases lying between them. Germline values: CDR1 SGHRS, CDR2 YFSETQ. CDR3 sequence: CASSSGRGGSDTIYF. The CDR3, as DNA: TGCGCCAGCAGCTCCGGGCGAGGTGGGTCGGACACCATATATTTT.

This clonotype showed up just a few times. One end of the junction varies from germline; a read error may be responsible. The genes are TRBV5-1 and TRBJ2-6, with D uncertain. From germline, CDR1 is SGHRS and CDR2 YFSETQ. This CDR3 has 14 residues. The CDR3 coding sequence is TGCGCCAGCACCTTGGACTCTGGGGCCAACGTCCTGACTTTC. Translating it yields CASTLDSGANVLTF. The variable domain in full, with the rest retrieved from reference TRBV5-1 and TRBJ2-6, is KAGVTQTPRYLIKTRGQQVTLSCSPISGHRSVSWYQQTPGQGLQFLFEYFSETQRNKGNFPGRFSGRQFSNSRSEMNVSTLELGDSALYLCASTLDSGANVLTFGAGSRLTVL.

The CDR3 coding sequence is TGTGCCAGCAGCCACCTGATGACGGGGGGGGTCTCGTCAGAGACCCAGTACTTC. Translation: CASSHLMTGGVSSETQYF. V usage is TRBV3-1 and J usage is TRBJ2-5, with TRBD2 matching over 8 bases. V shed 3 bases, J shed 4 bases, and the junction held 16 bases outside the gene matches. The CDR3 sequence is 18 residues long. Germline V gene sequence: CDR1 LGHDT, CDR2 YNNKEL (reference sequence).

The rearrangement uses TRBV6-6 and TRBJ2-7; 11 bases align to TRBD1. The CDR3 consists of 14 residues. V was pared by 6 bases and J by 3 bases, with 4 bases of the junction left unmatched. Germline V gene sequence: CDR1 MNHNY, CDR2 SVGAGI (reference sequence). The CDR3 region is CASRGTGGDYEQYV. CDR3 DNA: TGTGCCAGCAGGGGGACAGGGGGGGACTACGAGCAGTACGTC.

This rearrangement joins TRBV5-1 to TRBJ1-1, with D hard to call. Germline CDR1 reads SGHRS; CDR2 reads YFSETQ. The CDR3 covers 14 residues. Trimming removed 1 base from V and 1 base from J, with 8 bases in between. The CDR3 DNA reads TGCGCCAGCAGCTTGCTCGGGCCGAACACTGAAGCTTTCTTT. Translation: CASSLLGPNTEAFF.

This clonotype has ten or more counts. The genes are TRBV27 and TRBJ2-1; 11 bases match TRBD1. The CDR3 length is 14 residues. Trimming at V came to 6 bases and at J to 6 bases, leaving 4 bases not matched to a gene. In germline, CDR1 is MNHEY, CDR2 SMNVEV (reference sequence). This CDR3 is CASRAGTGGNEQFF. The CDR3 nucleotides read TGTGCCAGCAGGGCCGGGACAGGGGGCAATGAGCAGTTCTTC.

This clonotype turned up a few times. DNA of the CDR3: TGTGCCAGCAGTTGGGGGGCAGGGGGCGCCTACACCTTC. Encoded protein: CASSWGAGGAYTF. V is TRBV6-6 and J is TRBJ1-2, with TRBD1 identical over 8 bases. CDR1 and CDR2 from the germline V gene are MNHNY and SVGAGI (reference sequence). The CDR3 has 13 amino acids. Germline trimming cut 4 bases from V and 10 bases from J; bases unmatched to any gene: 8.

This clonotype has ten or more counts. This chain connects TRBV20-1 to TRBJ1-1; D not certain. CDR1 and CDR2 (germline): DFQATT, SNEGSKA (reference sequence). This CDR3 is 13 amino acids long. The germline V and J ends were trimmed by 3 bases and 1 base, with 9 bases remaining between them. CDR3 DNA sequence: TGCAGTGCTAGCGGCAGATGGAACACTGAAGCTTTCTTT. It is translated as CSASGRWNTEAFF.

The chain combines TRBV5-6 with TRBJ2-5, with 10 bases fitting TRBD2. This CDR3 is 16 amino acids long. J gave up 5 bases and V 0 bases, and 7 bases lay outside the gene matches. Germline CDR1 SGHDT, CDR2 YYEEEE. CDR3 in amino acids: CASSLASGGAYETQYF. CDR3 nucleotide sequence: TGTGCCAGCAGCTTGGCGAGCGGGGGGGCATATGAGACCCAGTACTTC.

This clonotype was observed at least ten times. This chain joins TRBV7-7 and TRBJ2-2; D is uncertain. Looked up from germline, CDR1 is SSHAT and CDR2 is FNYEAQ (reference sequence). The CDR3 runs 15 residues. Deletions cut 2 bases from V and 4 bases from J, with 11 bases between. CDR3 loop: CASSLLPTPTGELFF. The CDR3 nucleotides are TGTGCCAGCAGCTTACTTCCTACCCCCACCGGGGAGCTGTTTTTT.

This clonotype occurred a few times. V usage is TRBV5-1 and J usage is TRBJ2-2; a weak D match, TRBD2 (6 bases). Per germline, CDR1 SGHRS and CDR2 YFSETQ. The CDR3 loop spans 15 amino acids. Trimming removed 1 base at V and 5 bases at J, with 12 bases between. Here the CDR3 DNA reads TGCGCCAGCAGCTTGTTGGGGGGTTCGACCGGGGAGCTGTTTTTT. It translates to CASSLLGGSTGELFF.

The chain couples TRBV6-5 to TRBJ2-3; 8 positions match TRBD2. The CDR3 is 15 residues long. The V segment lost 7 bases and the J segment 4 bases; nucleotides outside the gene matches: 10. From germline, CDR1 is MNHEY and CDR2 SVGAGI. CDR3: CASTRRGGISDTQYF. CDR3 sequence (DNA): TGTGCCAGCACCCGACGGGGGGGCATATCAGATACGCAGTATTTT.

This clonotype was seen only a few times. V gene TRBV7-8 combines with J gene TRBJ2-7; 7 nucleotides agree with TRBD1. V lost 5 bases and J lost 4; bases outside the gene matches: 11. Germline loops: CDR1 SGHVS, CDR2 FQNEAQ. The CDR3 covers 15 residues. The CDR3 DNA follows: TGTGCCAGCAGCCGAACCCGGGACAGATCGTACGAGCAGTACTTC. It yields the protein CASSRTRDRSYEQYF. The full variable domain, its missing parts supplied by reference TRBV7-8 and TRBJ2-7, is GAGVSQSPRYKVAKRGQDVALRCDPISGHVSLFWYQQALGQGPEFLTYFQNEAQLDKSGLPSDRFFAERPEGSVSTLKIQRTQQEDSAVYLCASSRTRDRSYEQYFGPGTRLTVT.

In this sample, this clonotype turned up a few times. The genes are TRBV24-1 and TRBJ2-1; weak D call: TRBD2 (7 bases). Trimming removed 1 base from V and 8 bases from J, with 14 bases in between. The CDR3 totals 15 residues. Looked up from germline, CDR1 is KGHDR and CDR2 is SFDVKD. The CDR3 loop is CATSDFRGALHEQFF. CDR3 in DNA: TGTGCCACCAGTGATTTCCGGGGGGCTCTCCATGAGCAGTTCTTC.

This chain joins TRBV7-9 and TRBJ2-6; 7 nucleotides match TRBD1. After removal of 1 base from V and 1 base from J, the junction contained 1 base not matched to a gene. The length of the CDR3 is 16 residues. Germline CDR1 reads SEHNR; CDR2 reads FQNEAQ (reference sequence). CDR3 sequence (DNA): TGTGCCAGCAGCTTAGTGACAGGGTCTGGGGCCAACGTCCTGACTTTC. Its translation: CASSLVTGSGANVLTF.